This T cell receptor (beta chain) appears in the sequencing data of a study of T cells after yellow fever vaccination. Each CDR3 protein gets one entry after TCRdb re-called the 5' RACE reads with MiXCR. The sample includes 70,000 or so distinct CDR3 sequences, around 6.2% of them seen just once. V was cut by 6 bases and J by 1 base, with 13 bases left in between. The CDR3 is 14 residues long. Germline-derived CDR1 and CDR2 are MNHNS and SASEGT. The input for sequencing was CD4+ T cells sorted from PBMCs, taken roughly 14 days after the first yellow fever vaccination. The V gene is TRBV6-1, the J gene TRBJ2-7; D ambiguous. The TCR comes from a man aged 18-30 years who received the YFV17D yellow fever vaccine. CDR3 coding DNA: TGTGCCAGCAGCCTGAACGGCGGATCCTACGAGCAGTACTTC. Its protein product is CASSLNGGSYEQYF.